These 26 T cell receptor beta chains came from one sample sequenced in a study of cytomegalovirus exposure and HLA in healthy donors. Clones were read by immunoSEQ multiplex PCR, and TCRdb kept only the in-frame ones, dropping some. Among some 170,000 clones, almost 85% were seen once, and the ten largest hold about 9.4%. Sequencing was performed on PBMCs. These receptors were taken from a man younger than 40 in good health and CMV-seropositive.

The chain combines TRBV10-3 with TRBJ2-3; D is undetermined. The CDR3 sequence is 15 residues long. Germline assignment: CDR1 ENHRY and CDR2 SYGVKD. Trimming removed 4 bases from V and 0 bases from J, with 11 bases in between. The CDR3: CAISALVGSTDTQYF. The CDR3 DNA follows: TGTGCCATCAGTGCTCTAGTGGGTAGCACAGATACGCAGTATTTT.

The V call is TRBV5-1, the J call TRBJ2-5; a possible D gene is TRBD2 (6 bases). Looked up from germline, CDR1 is SGHRS and CDR2 is YFSETQ. Trimming removed 2 bases from V and 2 bases from J, with 13 bases in between. The CDR3 totals 15 residues. CDR3 nucleotide sequence: TGCGCCAGCAGCTTTGTGGGGGGAGGTCAAGAGACCCAGTACTTC. Its protein is CASSFVGGGQETQYF.

V and J are TRBV6-6 and TRBJ2-3, with 9 bases identical to TRBD2. V shed 0 bases, J shed 5 bases, and the junction held 6 bases outside the gene matches. The germline V gene encodes CDR1 MNHNY and CDR2 SVGAGI (reference sequence). The CDR3 totals 16 residues. The CDR3 region is CASSYSGGGAVDTQYF. The CDR3, as DNA: TGTGCCAGCAGTTACTCGGGCGGGGGGGCCGTAGATACGCAGTATTTT.

The rearrangement joins TRBV27 to TRBJ1-5; weak D call: TRBD1 (5 bases). Germline V gene lookup returns CDR1 MNHEY and CDR2 SMNVEV (reference sequence). The CDR3 is 15 residues long. Trimming took 1 base from V and 0 from J, leaving 7 bases between them. This chain's CDR3 is CASSLLGRSNQPQHF. The CDR3 nucleotides read TGTGCCAGCAGTTTATTGGGGCGTAGCAATCAGCCCCAGCATTTT.

This clone occurred once. This chain uses TRBV15 with TRBJ1-1; 9 bases are a match to TRBD1. V lost 5 bases, J lost 3 bases, and 1 base stayed unmatched. CDR1 is LNHNV and CDR2 is YYDKDF in the germline V gene (reference sequence). This CDR3 is 13 amino acids long. The CDR3 region is CATSRQGDTEAFF. Here the CDR3 DNA reads TGTGCCACCAGCCGACAGGGGGACACTGAAGCTTTCTTT.

This clone showed up just once. This sequence joins TRBV10-3 and TRBJ2-5; TRBD2 matches 10 bases. CDR3 length: 15 amino acids. After removal of 3 bases from V and 5 bases from J, the junction contained 6 bases not matched to a gene. Germline CDR1 and CDR2: ENHRY and SYGVKD. CDR3 sequence (DNA): TGTGCCATCAGTGACGCTAGCGGGAGTGCTGAGACCCAGTACTTC. It translates to CAISDASGSAETQYF.

As concerns this clone: At one of its ends the junction is not consistent with the germline gene, which may arise from a read error. The genes are TRBV10-3 and TRBJ2-7; tentatively, D is TRBD2 (6 bases). Germline values: CDR1 ENHRY, CDR2 SYGVKD. The CDR3 totals 14 residues. The CDR3 sequence: CAISGGRDSHEQYF. DNA for the CDR3: TGTGCCATCAGTGGGGGCAGGGACTCCCACGAGCAGTACTTC.

This chain links TRBV11-2 with TRBJ2-2; 15 positions agree with TRBD2. J was trimmed by 6 bases and V by 5 bases; bases with no gene match: 4. The CDR3 totals 16 residues. CDR1 and CDR2 from the germline V gene are SGHAT and FQNNGV. CDR3 protein: CASSLGLAGGPGELFF. CDR3 DNA: TGTGCCAGCAGCCTTGGACTAGCGGGAGGGCCCGGGGAGCTGTTTTTT.

The chain combines TRBV18 with TRBJ1-2; no definite D call. The length of the CDR3 is 11 residues. Trimming removed 6 bases at V and 7 bases at J, with 9 bases between. The V gene's germline CDR1 is KGHSH and CDR2 LQKENI. CDR3 in amino acids: CASSQDSGYTF. Written as DNA, the CDR3 is TGTGCCAGCTCCCAGGACTCTGGCTACACCTTC.

J is TRBJ2-2 and V is TRBV7-9; 14 bases match TRBD2. CDR1 is SEHNR and CDR2 is FQNEAQ in the germline V gene (reference sequence). The CDR3 consists of 16 residues. Trimming cost V 6 bases and J 5 bases; bases outside gene matches: 5. Here the CDR3 DNA reads TGTGCCAGCAGTTCTCGACTAGCGGGAGGGACCGGGGAGCTGTTTTTT. The encoded protein is CASSSRLAGGTGELFF.

This chain connects TRBV19 to TRBJ1-2; maybe TRBD1 (5 bases). CDR1 LNHDA and CDR2 SQIVND come from the germline V gene (reference sequence). This CDR3 is 13 amino acids long. V lost 8 bases to trimming and J lost 1 base, with 11 bases between them. As DNA, the CDR3 is TGTGCCAGTGCAGGGCTCTATAACTATGGCTACACCTTC. This gives the protein CASAGLYNYGYTF.

The V gene is TRBV28, the J gene TRBJ2-5; 8 nucleotides line up with TRBD2. Germline lookup yields CDR1 MDHEN and CDR2 SYDVKM. This CDR3 is built from 13 residues. Germline trimming cut 2 bases from V and 5 bases from J; bases unmatched to any gene: 1. The CDR3 region has the DNA TGTGCCAGCAGTTTAACGGGGGGGGAGACCCAGTACTTC. This gives the protein CASSLTGGETQYF.

This clone was recorded only once. V gene TRBV7-8 combines with J gene TRBJ1-1, with 7 bases identical to TRBD1. Trimming removed 5 bases from V and 3 bases from J; junction bases left unmatched: 9. Germline lookup yields CDR1 SGHVS and CDR2 FQNEAQ. The CDR3 totals 15 residues. CDR3 amino acids: CASSGSAGGDTEAFF. CDR3 DNA: TGTGCCAGCAGCGGGTCGGCAGGGGGAGACACTGAAGCTTTCTTT.

The rearrangement uses TRBV5-1 and TRBJ2-3; TRBD2 might be the D (5 bases). V lost 2 bases and J 0 bases, leaving 13 bases between the germline ends. Germline-derived CDR1 and CDR2 are SGHRS and YFSETQ. The CDR3 loop spans 16 amino acids. The CDR3 DNA is TGCGCCAGCAGCTTTATAGCGCAAACTAGCACAGATACGCAGTATTTT. This codes for CASSFIAQTSTDTQYF.

The DNA for the CDR3 is TGTGCCAGCAGATCAGTAACAGATACGCAGTATTTT. It translates to CASRSVTDTQYF. The chain has TRBV28 and TRBJ2-3; D remains ambiguous. CDR3 length: 12 residues. Germline V gene sequence: CDR1 MDHEN, CDR2 SYDVKM. V gave up 6 bases and J gave up 3 bases, with 7 bases separating them.

The gene calls are TRBV29-1 and TRBJ2-2, with D possibly matching TRBD2 (6 bases). V gave up 5 bases and J gave up 4 bases, with 11 bases separating them. This CDR3 is built from 13 residues. Germline V CDR1 and CDR2: SQVTM, ANQGSEA. The CDR3 DNA sequence: TGCAGCGTTTCAGGGAGGAGCACCGGGGAGCTGTTTTTT. Its translation is CSVSGRSTGELFF.

The chain has TRBV5-4 and TRBJ2-3, with 13 bases matching TRBD2. V lost 7 bases to trimming and J lost 1 base; unmatched junction nucleotides: 3. CDR3 length: 15 residues. The germline CDR1 and CDR2 sequences are SGHNT and YYREEE (reference sequence). This chain's CDR3 is CASRGLAGGTDTQYF. The CDR3 DNA reads TGTGCCAGCCGCGGACTAGCGGGGGGCACAGATACGCAGTATTTT.

This sequence joins TRBV6-6 and TRBJ1-3, with D possibly matching TRBD1 (5 bases). The length of the CDR3 is 14 residues. Germline lookup yields CDR1 MNHNY and CDR2 SVGAGI (reference sequence). Between the trimmed V and J ends, which lost 5 bases and 4 bases, there was a span of 12 bases. This CDR3 is CASSITGLGNTIYF. The CDR3 DNA is TGTGCCAGCAGTATCACGGGACTCGGAAACACCATATATTTT.

The rearrangement joins TRBV4-1 to TRBJ1-3; D is ambiguous. Germline loops: CDR1 MGHRA, CDR2 YSYEKL. The CDR3 totals 15 residues. V lost 4 bases, J lost 1 base, and 11 bases lay in between. The CDR3: CASSPHKVSGNTIYF. The CDR3 DNA reads as TGCGCCAGCAGCCCCCACAAAGTATCTGGAAACACCATATATTTT.

The chain combines TRBV28 with TRBJ2-7, with TRBD1 matching over 8 bases. This CDR3 comprises 13 residues. After removal of 11 bases from V and 3 bases from J, the junction contained 9 bases not matched to a gene. Germline assignment: CDR1 MDHEN and CDR2 SYDVKM. The CDR3 DNA sequence: TGTGCCGCAGACAAAGGGACAGGCTACGAGCAGTACTTC. Encoded protein: CAADKGTGYEQYF.

The chain couples TRBV30 to TRBJ2-1; 7 bases agree with TRBD2. CDR1 is GTSNPN and CDR2 is SVGIG in the germline V gene (reference sequence). This CDR3 has 19 amino acids. J lost 0 bases, V lost 3 bases, and 17 bases had no gene match. CDR3 DNA sequence: TGTGCCTGGAGGGCTTCGGTAGTAGCGGGTGCAAGCTCCTACAATGAGCAGTTCTTC. Residues: CAWRASVVAGASSYNEQFF.

The chain recombines TRBV10-1 with TRBJ2-1; 9 bases are a match to TRBD1. After removal of 5 bases from V and 5 bases from J, the junction contained 7 bases not matched to a gene. Germline values: CDR1 WNHNN, CDR2 SYGVQD (reference sequence). CDR3 length: 15 amino acids. DNA for the CDR3: TGCGCCAGCAGTTTATCCGGGACAGGGAACAATGAGCAGTTCTTC. Translation: CASSLSGTGNNEQFF.

This clone was counted a few times. The gene calls are TRBV7-9 and TRBJ1-5; 7 bases agree with TRBD1. CDR1 is SEHNR and CDR2 is FQNEAQ in the germline V gene (reference sequence). With V trimmed by 2 bases and J by 1 base, 2 bases remained unmatched. The CDR3 is 15 amino acids. The CDR3 sequence: CASSLSGGSNQPQHF. CDR3 coding DNA: TGTGCCAGCAGCTTATCAGGGGGAAGCAATCAGCCCCAGCATTTT.

The genes are TRBV29-1 and TRBJ2-1; TRBD2 matches 12 bases. From germline, CDR1 is SQVTM and CDR2 ANQGSEA. The CDR3 runs to 14 residues. After removal of 8 bases from V and 7 bases from J, the junction contained 9 bases not matched to a gene. The CDR3 DNA sequence: TGCAGCTACTCCCCGGGACTAGCGGGTAATGAGCAGTTCTTC. Amino acids: CSYSPGLAGNEQFF.

V is TRBV15 and J is TRBJ2-6; 16 bases align to TRBD2. J gave up 4 bases and V 0 bases, and 9 bases lay outside the gene matches. CDR3 size: 21 residues. Germline-derived CDR1 and CDR2 are LNHNV and YYDKDF (reference sequence). This CDR3 is CATSRDRGLAGGPVGANVLTF. In nucleotides, the CDR3 is TGTGCCACCAGCAGAGATAGGGGACTAGCGGGAGGGCCCGTCGGGGCCAACGTCCTGACTTTC.

CDR3 residues: CASSLVGGGAVYGYTF. The CDR3, as DNA: TGCGCCAGCAGCTTGGTTGGAGGGGGCGCAGTCTATGGCTACACCTTC. This sequence joins TRBV5-1 and TRBJ1-2; 7 bases fit TRBD1. The J segment lost 4 bases and the V segment lost 0 bases, leaving 9 bases of the junction unmatched. This CDR3 has 16 amino acids. The germline V gene has CDR1 SGHRS and CDR2 YFSETQ.